Presented here are 6 T cell receptor beta chains from one specimen sequenced in a study of T cell repertoires in cytomegalovirus infection. In TCRdb, the reads were re-called with MiXCR into one record per CDR3 protein. The data hold 7,000 to 9,500 distinct CDR3 sequences, with around 59% observed a single time. Their antigens remain unidentified. Sequencing was performed on PBMCs, sequenced either directly or after in vitro stimulation (not recorded which). The receptors here all came from a human donor in good health (CMV status not recorded). Some clones in this sample may be carry-over from other donors' samples.

The chain has TRBV20-1 and TRBJ2-1; D not certain. Germline CDR1 is DFQATT and CDR2 is SNEGSKA (reference sequence). The CDR3 covers 14 residues. V was cut by 2 bases and J by 15 bases, with 23 bases left in between. Here the CDR3 DNA reads TGCAGTGCTAGAAGGAAAGATACCTACAATGATCGGTTCTTC. It yields the protein CSARRKDTYNDRFF.

The table lists this clonotype with a few counts. The chain couples TRBV11-2 to TRBJ2-1, with D possibly being TRBD1 (5 bases). CDR1 is SGHAT, CDR2 FQNNGV, per germline. The CDR3 length is 17 residues. Trimming pared 2 bases from V and 0 bases from J, leaving 14 bases between. This chain's CDR3 is CASSLHGRVSSYNEQFF. CDR3 nucleotides: TGTGCCAGCAGCTTACATGGCAGGGTGAGCTCCTACAATGAGCAGTTCTTC. Using reference TRBV11-2 and TRBJ2-1 for the parts outside the CDR3, the full variable domain is EAGVAQSPRYKIIEKRQSVAFWCNPISGHATLYWYQQILGQGPKLLIQFQNNGVVDDSQLPKDRFSAERLKGVDSTLKIQPAKLEDSAVYLCASSLHGRVSSYNEQFFGPGTRLTVL.

The chain joins TRBV7-8 to TRBJ1-6; 7 nucleotides match TRBD1. This CDR3 region has 15 residues. Germline V gene sequence: CDR1 SGHVS, CDR2 FQNEAQ. With V trimmed by 5 bases and J by 4 bases, 5 bases remained unmatched. CDR3 amino acids: CASSHGQEYNSPLHF. In DNA, the CDR3 is TGTGCCAGCAGCCACGGACAGGAATATAATTCACCCCTCCACTTT. The whole variable domain, remainder taken from reference TRBV7-8 and TRBJ1-6, is GAGVSQSPRYKVAKRGQDVALRCDPISGHVSLFWYQQALGQGPEFLTYFQNEAQLDKSGLPSDRFFAERPEGSVSTLKIQRTQQEDSAVYLCASSHGQEYNSPLHFGNGTRLTVT.

With regard to this clonotype: A read error is likely, as this CDR3 ends without the conserved phenylalanine or tryptophan. The rearrangement uses TRBV27 and TRBJ2-3; no firm D call. Germline V gives CDR1 MNHEY, CDR2 SMNVEV (reference sequence). The CDR3 covers 10 residues. The ends were cut back, 9 bases at V and 5 bases at J, with 6 bases in the middle. The CDR3 loop is CARHGDTQYG. For the CDR3, the DNA is TGTGCCAGGCACGGAGATACGCAGTATGGT.

A remark on this clonotype: One end of the junction is discordant with germline, which a read error may explain. The V gene is TRBV7-9, the J gene TRBJ2-1; perhaps TRBD2 as D (5 bases). The germline V gene encodes CDR1 SEHNR and CDR2 FQNEAQ (reference sequence). The CDR3 runs to 16 residues. CDR3 bases: TGTGCAAGCAGCTTAATCGGGGTCATCGCCTACAATGAGCAGTTCTTC. Protein sequence: CASSLIGVIAYNEQFF. The full variable domain, its missing parts supplied by reference TRBV7-9 and TRBJ2-1, is DTGVSQNPRHKITKRGQNVTFRCDPISEHNRLYWYRQTLGQGPEFLTYFQNEAQLEKSRLLSDRFSAERPKGSFSTLEIQRTEQGDSAMYLCASSLIGVIAYNEQFFGPGTRLTVL.

As for this clonotype: The junction does not match germline at one end; this may be a read error. The V call is TRBV12-5, the J call TRBJ2-1, with a tentative D call TRBD1 (5 bases). From germline, CDR1 is LGHNT and CDR2 FRNRAP. This CDR3 is 19 amino acids long. The CDR3 sequence is CVSALVSVIGAVPYNEQVF. CDR3 in DNA: TGTGTTAGTGCTTTGGTATCGGTAATAGGGGCCGTCCCCTACAATGAGCAGGTCTTC.